This T cell receptor beta chain stems from a study of Graves' ophthalmopathy and Graves' hyperthyroidism. This clonotype showed up many times. Amplifying from RNA transcripts, the study obtained TCR beta CDR3 regions. HTBI primers were used in a first-round RT-PCR, which preceded a second-round multiplex PCR. TCRdb analysed the multiplex PCR reads with MiXCR anew, one entry per CDR3 protein. The table includes some 370,000 distinct CDR3 sequences, 17% detected once. Trimming removed 5 bases from V and 4 bases from J, with 8 bases in between. The CDR3 is made up of 12 amino acids. The receptor comes from an adult woman with stable Graves' hyperthyroidism. This rearrangement joins TRBV12-3 or TRBV12-4 to TRBJ1-1, with D possibly TRBD1 on 5 matching bases. The sample comprised peripheral blood. The CDR3 loop reads CASSLDSTEAFF. The CDR3 region has the DNA TGTGCCAGCAGTCTCGACAGCACTGAAGCTTTCTTT.